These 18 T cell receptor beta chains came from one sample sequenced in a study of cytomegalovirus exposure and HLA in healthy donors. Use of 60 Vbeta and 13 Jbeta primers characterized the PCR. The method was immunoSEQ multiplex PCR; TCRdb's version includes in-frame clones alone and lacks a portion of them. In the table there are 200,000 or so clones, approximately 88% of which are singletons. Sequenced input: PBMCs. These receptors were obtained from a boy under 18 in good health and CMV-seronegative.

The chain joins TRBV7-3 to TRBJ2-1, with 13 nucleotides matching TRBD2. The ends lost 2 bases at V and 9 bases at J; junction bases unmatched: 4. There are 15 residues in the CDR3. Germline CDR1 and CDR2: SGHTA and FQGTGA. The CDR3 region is CASSLDGLAGAEQFF. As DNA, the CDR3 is TGTGCCAGCAGCTTAGACGGACTAGCGGGAGCTGAGCAGTTCTTC.

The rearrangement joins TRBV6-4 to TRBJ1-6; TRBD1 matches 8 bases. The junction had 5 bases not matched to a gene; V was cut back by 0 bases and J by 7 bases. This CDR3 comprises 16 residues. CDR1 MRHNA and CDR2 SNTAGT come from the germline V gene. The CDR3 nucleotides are TGTGCCAGCAGTGACTCAGCCAGGGGGCCCAATTCACCCCTCCACTTT. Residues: CASSDSARGPNSPLHF.

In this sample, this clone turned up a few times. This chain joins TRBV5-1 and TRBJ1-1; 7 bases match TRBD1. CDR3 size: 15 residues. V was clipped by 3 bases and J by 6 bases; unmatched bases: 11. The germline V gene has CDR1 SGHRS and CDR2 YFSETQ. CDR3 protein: CASSSTPGQTSEAFF. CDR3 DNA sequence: TGCGCCAGCAGCTCCACCCCGGGACAGACATCTGAAGCTTTCTTT.

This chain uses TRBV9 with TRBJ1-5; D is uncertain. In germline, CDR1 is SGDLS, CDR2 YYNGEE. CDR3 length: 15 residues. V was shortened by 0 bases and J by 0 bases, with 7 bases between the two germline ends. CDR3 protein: CASSVGGNSNQPQHF. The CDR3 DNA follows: TGTGCCAGCAGCGTAGGAGGAAATAGCAATCAGCCCCAGCATTTT.

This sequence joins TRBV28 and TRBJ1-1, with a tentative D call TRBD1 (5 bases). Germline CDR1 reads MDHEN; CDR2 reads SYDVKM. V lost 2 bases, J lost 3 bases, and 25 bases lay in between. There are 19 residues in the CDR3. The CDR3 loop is CASSLHASLMGWGHTEAFF. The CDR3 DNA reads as TGTGCCAGCAGTTTACATGCCTCGTTAATGGGGTGGGGCCACACTGAAGCTTTCTTT.

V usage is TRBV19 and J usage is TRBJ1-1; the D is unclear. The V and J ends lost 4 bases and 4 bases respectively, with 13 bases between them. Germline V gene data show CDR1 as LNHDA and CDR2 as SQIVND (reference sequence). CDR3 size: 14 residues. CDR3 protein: CASSTGSEGTEAFF. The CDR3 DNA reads TGTGCCAGTAGTACCGGGTCTGAAGGCACTGAAGCTTTCTTT.

The CDR3 here is CSAGQGIEAFF. The CDR3 coding sequence is TGCAGTGCTGGACAGGGGATTGAAGCTTTCTTT. The V gene is TRBV20-1, the J gene TRBJ1-1; 9 positions agree with TRBD1. CDR3 length equals 11 residues. Germline CDR1 and CDR2: DFQATT and SNEGSKA (reference sequence). J was trimmed by 7 bases and V by 5 bases; bases with no gene match: 2.

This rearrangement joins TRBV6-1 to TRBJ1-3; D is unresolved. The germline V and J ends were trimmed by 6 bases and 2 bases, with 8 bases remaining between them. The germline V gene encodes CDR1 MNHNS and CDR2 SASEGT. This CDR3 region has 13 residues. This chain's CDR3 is CASRPRTGNTIYF. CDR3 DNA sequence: TGTGCCAGCAGGCCCAGGACTGGAAACACCATATATTTT.

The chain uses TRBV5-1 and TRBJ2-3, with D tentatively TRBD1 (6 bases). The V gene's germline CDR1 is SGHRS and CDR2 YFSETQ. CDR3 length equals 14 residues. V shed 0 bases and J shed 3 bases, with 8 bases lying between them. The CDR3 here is CASSLGGRTDTQYF. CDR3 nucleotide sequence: TGCGCCAGCAGCTTGGGGGGGCGGACAGATACGCAGTATTTT. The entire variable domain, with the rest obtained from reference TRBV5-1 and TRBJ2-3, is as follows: KAGVTQTPRYLIKTRGQQVTLSCSPISGHRSVSWYQQTPGQGLQFLFEYFSETQRNKGNFPGRFSGRQFSNSRSEMNVSTLELGDSALYLCASSLGGRTDTQYFGPGTRLTVL.

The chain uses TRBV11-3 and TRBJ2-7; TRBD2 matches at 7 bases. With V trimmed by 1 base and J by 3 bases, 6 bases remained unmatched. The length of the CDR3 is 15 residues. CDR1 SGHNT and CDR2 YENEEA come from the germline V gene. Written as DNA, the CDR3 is TGTGCCAGCAGCTTAGGGTCTAGCGGTCACTACGAGCAGTACTTC. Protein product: CASSLGSSGHYEQYF. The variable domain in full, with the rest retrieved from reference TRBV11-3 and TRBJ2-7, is EAGVVQSPRYKIIEKKQPVAFWCNPISGHNTLYWYLQNLGQGPELLIRYENEEAVDDSQLPKDRFSAERLKGVDSTLKIQPAELGDSAVYLCASSLGSSGHYEQYFGPGTRLTVT.

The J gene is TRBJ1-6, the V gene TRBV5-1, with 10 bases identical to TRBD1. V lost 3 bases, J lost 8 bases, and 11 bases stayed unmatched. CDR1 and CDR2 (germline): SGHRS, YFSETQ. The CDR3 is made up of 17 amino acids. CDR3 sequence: CASSSGRTGGIDSPLHF. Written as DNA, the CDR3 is TGCGCCAGCAGCTCCGGAAGGACAGGGGGAATTGATTCACCCCTCCACTTT. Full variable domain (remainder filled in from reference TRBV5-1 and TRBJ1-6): KAGVTQTPRYLIKTRGQQVTLSCSPISGHRSVSWYQQTPGQGLQFLFEYFSETQRNKGNFPGRFSGRQFSNSRSEMNVSTLELGDSALYLCASSSGRTGGIDSPLHFGNGTRLTVT.

The CDR3 DNA reads as TGTGCCAGCAGTGAAAGAGCGAGCAATCAGCCCCAGCATTTT. Its protein product is CASSERASNQPQHF. The chain couples TRBV2 to TRBJ1-5; D remains unclear. Trimming left V 2 bases short and J 1 base short, with 6 bases between. The length of the CDR3 is 14 residues. From germline, CDR1 is SNHLY and CDR2 FYNNEI.

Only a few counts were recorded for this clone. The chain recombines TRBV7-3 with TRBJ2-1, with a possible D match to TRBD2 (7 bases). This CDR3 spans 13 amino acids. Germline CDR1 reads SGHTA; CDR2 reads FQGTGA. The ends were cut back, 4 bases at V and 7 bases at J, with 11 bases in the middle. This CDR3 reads CASSSGGANEQFF. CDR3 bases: TGTGCCAGCAGCTCTGGGGGGGCTAATGAGCAGTTCTTC.

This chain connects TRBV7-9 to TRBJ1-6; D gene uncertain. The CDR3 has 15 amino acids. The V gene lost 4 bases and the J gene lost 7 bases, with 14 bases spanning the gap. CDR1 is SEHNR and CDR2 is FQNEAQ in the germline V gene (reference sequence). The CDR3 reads CASSSLEEGNSPLHF. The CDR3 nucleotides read TGTGCCAGCAGCTCCCTTGAGGAGGGAAATTCACCCCTCCACTTT. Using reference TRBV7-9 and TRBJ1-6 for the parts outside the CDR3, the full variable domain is DTGVSQNPRHKITKRGQNVTFRCDPISEHNRLYWYRQTLGQGPEFLTYFQNEAQLEKSRLLSDRFSAERPKGSFSTLEIQRTEQGDSAMYLCASSSLEEGNSPLHFGNGTRLTVT.

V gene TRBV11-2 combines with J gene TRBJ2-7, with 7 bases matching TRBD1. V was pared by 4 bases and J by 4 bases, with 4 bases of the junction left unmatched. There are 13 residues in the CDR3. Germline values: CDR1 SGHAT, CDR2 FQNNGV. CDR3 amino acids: CASSSDRFYEQYF. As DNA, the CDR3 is TGTGCCAGCAGCTCGGACAGGTTTTACGAGCAGTACTTC.

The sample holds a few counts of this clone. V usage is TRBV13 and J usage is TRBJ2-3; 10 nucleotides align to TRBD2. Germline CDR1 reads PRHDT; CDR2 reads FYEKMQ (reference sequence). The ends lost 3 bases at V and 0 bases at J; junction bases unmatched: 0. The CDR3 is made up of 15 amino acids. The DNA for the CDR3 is TGTGCCAGCAGCTTGACTAGCGGGAGCACAGATACGCAGTATTTT. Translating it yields CASSLTSGSTDTQYF.

CDR3 nucleotide sequence: TGTGCCAGCAGCTCCCCTGGACAGAGAGACTACGAGCAGTACTTC. This codes for CASSSPGQRDYEQYF. The gene calls are TRBV13 and TRBJ2-7; a weak D match, TRBD1 (6 bases). Germline V lookup: CDR1 PRHDT, CDR2 FYEKMQ (reference sequence). The CDR3 spans 15 residues. V gave up 4 bases and J gave up 3 bases, with 16 bases separating them. The full variable domain, with the rest looked up from reference TRBV13 and TRBJ2-7, is AAGVIQSPRHLIKEKRETATLKCYPIPRHDTVYWYQQGPGQDPQFLISFYEKMQSDKGSIPDRFSAQQFSDYHSELNMSSLELGDSALYFCASSSPGQRDYEQYFGPGTRLTVT.

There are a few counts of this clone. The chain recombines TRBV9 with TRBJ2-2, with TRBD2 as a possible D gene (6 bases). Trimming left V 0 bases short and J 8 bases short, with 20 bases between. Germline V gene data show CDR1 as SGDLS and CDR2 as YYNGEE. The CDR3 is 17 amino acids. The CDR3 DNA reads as TGTGCCAGCAGCGTAGCCTCGGAGGGTATGGGTTGGGGGGAGCTGTTTTTT. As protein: CASSVASEGMGWGELFF.